This T cell receptor beta chain is drawn from a study of blood T cell repertoires in COVID-19. Study information: Italy, Spain and the United States were the sources of the convalescent and acute COVID-19 samples.

Per the original data handling: The authors estimated nucleated cell counts from reference gene primer amplification. Repertoires were generated with immunoSEQ multiplex PCR, while TCRdb's copy carries only in-frame clones and drops some. The V and J calls and clone size are taken from that table; D and trimming were inferred from the DNA. The sample includes 200,000 to 300,000 clones, 80% to 90% seen only once; the top ten take roughly 8.3%. Participants spanned ages about 18 to 90 years and resided in roughly 26 US areas. The CDR3 loop spans 13 amino acids. Germline CDR1 and CDR2: LNHNV and YYDKDF (reference sequence). V shed 5 bases and J shed 3 bases, with 9 bases lying between them.

The sequenced sample consisted of PBMCs or T cells enriched from blood (not recorded which). This rearrangement joins TRBV15 to TRBJ2-3, with a possible D match to TRBD2 (6 bases). The TCR originated in a man in his forties or fifties who had recovered from COVID-19. The CDR3 DNA reads TGTGCCACCAGCGACGGGGGAACAGATACGCAGTATTTT. Its translation: CATSDGGTDTQYF.